This TCR beta chain was identified during a study of blood T cells in healthy people across ages. Notes on the study in general: Among long-lived donors, naive CD4+ cells were more numerous and diversity higher than in aged donors.

Through a sample-barcoded 5' primer and a J-beta primer mix, a second PCR was run for roughly 6 to 12 cycles. MiXCR was run by TCRdb on the 5' RACE reads, yielding one entry per CDR3 protein. The sample lists about 570,000 distinct CDR3 sequences, about 25% occurring once. The CDR3 spans 16 residues. After removal of 4 bases from V and 3 bases from J, the junction contained 3 bases not matched to a gene. In germline, CDR1 is LGHNA, CDR2 YNFKEQ. Points on this clonotype: Antigen specificity is unknown.

This clonotype originated in a woman aged 65 to 85 in good health. This chain connects TRBV4-2 to TRBJ2-2; 12 bases agree with TRBD2. Sample: blood. The CDR3 sequence: CASSPRLAGDTGELFF. CDR3 DNA sequence: TGTGCCAGCAGCCCCCGACTAGCGGGGGACACCGGGGAGCTGTTTTTT.